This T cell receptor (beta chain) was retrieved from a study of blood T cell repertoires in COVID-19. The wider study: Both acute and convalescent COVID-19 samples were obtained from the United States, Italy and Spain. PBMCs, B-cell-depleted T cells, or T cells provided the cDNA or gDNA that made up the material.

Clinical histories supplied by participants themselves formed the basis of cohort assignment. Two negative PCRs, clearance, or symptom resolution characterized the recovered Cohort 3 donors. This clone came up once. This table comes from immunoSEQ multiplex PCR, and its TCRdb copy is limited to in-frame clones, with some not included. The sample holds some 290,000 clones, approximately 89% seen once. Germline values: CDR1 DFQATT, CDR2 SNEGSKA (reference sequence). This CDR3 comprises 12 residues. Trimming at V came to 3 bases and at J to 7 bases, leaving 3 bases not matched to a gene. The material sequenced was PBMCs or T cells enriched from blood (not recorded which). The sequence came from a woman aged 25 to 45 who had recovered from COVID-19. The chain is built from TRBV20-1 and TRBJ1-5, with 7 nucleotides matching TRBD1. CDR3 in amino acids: CSASQGVQPQHF. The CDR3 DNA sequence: TGCAGTGCTAGTCAGGGGGTCCAGCCCCAGCATTTT.